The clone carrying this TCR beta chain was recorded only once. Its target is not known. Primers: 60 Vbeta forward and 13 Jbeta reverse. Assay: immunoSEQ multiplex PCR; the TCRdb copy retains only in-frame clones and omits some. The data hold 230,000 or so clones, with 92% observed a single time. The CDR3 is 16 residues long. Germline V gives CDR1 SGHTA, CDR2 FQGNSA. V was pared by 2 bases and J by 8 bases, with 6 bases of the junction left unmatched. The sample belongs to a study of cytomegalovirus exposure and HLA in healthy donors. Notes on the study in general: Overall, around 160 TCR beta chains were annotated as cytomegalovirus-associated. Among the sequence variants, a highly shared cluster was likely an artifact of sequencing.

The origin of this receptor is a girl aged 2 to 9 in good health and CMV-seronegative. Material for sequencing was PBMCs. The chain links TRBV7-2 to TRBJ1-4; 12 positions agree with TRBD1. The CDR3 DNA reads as TGTGCCAGCAGCTTATTAGGGGACAGGGGGCGAGAAAAACTGTTTTTT. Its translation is CASSLLGDRGREKLFF. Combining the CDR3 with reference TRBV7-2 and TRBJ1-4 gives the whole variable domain GAGVSQSPSNKVTEKGKDVELRCDPISGHTALYWYRQSLGQGLEFLIYFQGNSAPDKSGLPSDRFSAERTGGSVSTLTIQRTQQEDSAVYLCASSLLGDRGREKLFFGSGTQLSVL.